This T cell receptor (beta chain) stems from a study of breast tumors, draining lymph nodes, adjacent tissues. This clonotype occurred many times. TCRdb used MiXCR to reprocess the multiplex PCR reads, holding one entry per CDR3 protein. The sample lists roughly 120,000 distinct CDR3 sequences, 20% occurring once. The CDR3 consists of 14 residues. Germline-derived CDR1 and CDR2 are MNHEY and SVGAGI. With 6 bases removed from V and 4 bases from J, the gap between germline ends came to 13 bases. Breast cancer patients provided tissue from their axillary draining lymph nodes. Sequenced material: axillary lymph node tissue. The sequence was obtained from a female donor with breast cancer. Some clones in this sample may be carry-over from other donors' samples. The rearrangement joins TRBV6-5 to TRBJ1-5; D is unclear. The CDR3 loop reads CASRTGSGNQPQHF. CDR3 DNA sequence: TGTGCCAGCAGAACGGGGAGTGGGAATCAGCCCCAGCATTTT.